This T cell receptor (beta chain) was observed in a study of T cell responses to AZD1222 COVID-19 vaccine. Whole-study findings and limits: Receipt of two AZD1222 doses was followed by a rise in Spike-specific TCR breadth and depth. The donor group comprised mostly white British people and more females; the analysis possibly underestimated clonal diversity.

Samples with a second dose at about 4 or about 12 weeks were pooled together. Details on this clone: Its antigen is undetermined.

The table came from immunoSEQ multiplex PCR; TCRdb's copy has only in-frame clones and leaves some out. Among 90,000 to 150,000 clones listed, more than 85% were seen once. The sequence derives from an adult who received the AZD1222 COVID-19 vaccine. Source: peripheral blood, taken 28 days after the second AZD1222 dose.

The CDR3 is CASSQVGGTEAFF. The CDR3 region has the DNA TGTGCCAGCAGCCAAGTAGGGGGAACTGAAGCTTTCTTT. This chain joins TRBV3-1 (or the pseudogene TRBV3-2) and TRBJ1-1, with D tentatively TRBD1 (6 bases). The germline gives CDR1 LGHDT, CDR2 YNNKEL (reference sequence). The CDR3 extends over 13 amino acids. V shed 1 base and J shed 5 bases, with 8 bases lying between them.